The entry below describes one T cell receptor beta chain. What it binds is unknown. These data originate in a study of vaccination and CD4 T cells after COVID-19. The overall study: It was a median around 100 days after diagnosis, with a range of 35 to 161, that post-COVID samples were drawn. Cells were stimulated with overlapping spike peptide pools from SARS-CoV-2, HCoV-NL63, HCoV-OC43 and HCoV-229E.

Sequencing of cultured CD4+ T cell DNA used the Oncomine TCR Beta short-read assay. MiXCR was run by TCRdb on the PCR reads, yielding one entry per CDR3 protein. The top ten hold about 21% of the sample, which has about 21,000 distinct CDR3 sequences, about 62% seen once. The treatment: approximately 11-day PBMC culture with coronavirus spike peptide pools or control peptides (ViraFEST assay). V lost 7 bases, J lost 5 bases, and 7 bases stayed unmatched. This CDR3 region has 13 residues. CDR1 LNHDA and CDR2 SQIVND come from the germline V gene (reference sequence). The sample in question was CD4+ T cells from blood, cultured in vitro, obtained before SARS-CoV-2 vaccination. This receptor was identified in a human donor who received a COVID-19 vaccine. This chain links TRBV19 with TRBJ2-5; 7 positions agree with TRBD2. The CDR3 DNA reads as TGTGCCAGTAATCGGGGGGTGGGGGAGACCCAGTACTTC. It codes for CASNRGVGETQYF.